Included here is one T cell receptor (beta chain) sequence, with context. The antigen remains unidentified. This entry is derived from a study of persistence of HIV-infected CD4 T cells. Stimulation used around 9.1 ug/mL lysate from CMV-infected fibroblasts. Responding CD4+ T cells were sorted by upregulation of both CD40 ligand and CD69. For roughly 19 hours, CD8-depleted PBMCs received anti-CD28/CD49d costimulation, a CD40-blocking antibody and enfuvirtide. Sequencing used immunoSEQ version 4 in survey mode. Sequencing used immunoSEQ multiplex PCR; TCRdb keeps in-frame clones, though not all of them. The sample consists of some 16,000 clones, 65% of them appearing once. CDR1 is MGHDK, CDR2 SYGVNS, per germline. CDR3 length: 14 amino acids. The V end was cut by 1 base, the J end by 4 bases, with 10 bases between.

The TCR was taken from an adult woman with HIV who was CMV-seropositive. V and J are TRBV25-1 and TRBJ1-1; tentative D call: TRBD1 (5 bases). The source was CD4+ T cells sorted from PBMCs after approximately 20-hour stimulation, collected from a patient who received antiretroviral therapy. CDR3 region: CASSEFGDSTEAFF. The CDR3 region has the DNA TGTGCCAGCAGTGAATTTGGAGACAGCACTGAAGCTTTCTTT.